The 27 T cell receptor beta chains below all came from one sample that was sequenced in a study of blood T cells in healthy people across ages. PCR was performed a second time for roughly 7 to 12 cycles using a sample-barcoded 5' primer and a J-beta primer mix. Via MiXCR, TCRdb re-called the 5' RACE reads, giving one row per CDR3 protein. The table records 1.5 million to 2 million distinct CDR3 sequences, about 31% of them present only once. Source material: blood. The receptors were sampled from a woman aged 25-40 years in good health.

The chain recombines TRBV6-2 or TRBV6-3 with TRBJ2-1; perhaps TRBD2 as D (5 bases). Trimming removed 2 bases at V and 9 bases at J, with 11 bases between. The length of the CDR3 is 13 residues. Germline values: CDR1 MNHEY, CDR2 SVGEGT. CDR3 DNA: TGTGCCAGCAGTTACGCTAGCTGGGTTGAGCAGTTCTTC. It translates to CASSYASWVEQFF.

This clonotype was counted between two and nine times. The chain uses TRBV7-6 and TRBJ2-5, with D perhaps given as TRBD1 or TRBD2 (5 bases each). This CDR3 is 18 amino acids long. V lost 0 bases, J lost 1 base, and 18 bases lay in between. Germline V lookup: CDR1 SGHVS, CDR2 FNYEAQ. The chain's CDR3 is CASSLAVEAGRFQETQYF. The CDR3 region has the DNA TGTGCCAGCAGCTTAGCGGTGGAGGCAGGGCGTTTCCAAGAGACCCAGTACTTC.

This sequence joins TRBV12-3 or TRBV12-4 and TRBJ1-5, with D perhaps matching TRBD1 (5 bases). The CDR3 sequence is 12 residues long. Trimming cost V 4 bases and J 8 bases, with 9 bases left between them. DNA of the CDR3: TGTGCCAGCAGTTCCTCGGACAAGCCCCAGCATTTT. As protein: CASSSSDKPQHF.

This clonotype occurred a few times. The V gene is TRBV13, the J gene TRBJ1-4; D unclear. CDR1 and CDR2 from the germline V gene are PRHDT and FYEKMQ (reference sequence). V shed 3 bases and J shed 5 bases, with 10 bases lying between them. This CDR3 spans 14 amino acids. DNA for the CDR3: TGTGCCAGCAGCTTGGCCCAATCCAATGAAAAACTGTTTTTT. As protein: CASSLAQSNEKLFF.

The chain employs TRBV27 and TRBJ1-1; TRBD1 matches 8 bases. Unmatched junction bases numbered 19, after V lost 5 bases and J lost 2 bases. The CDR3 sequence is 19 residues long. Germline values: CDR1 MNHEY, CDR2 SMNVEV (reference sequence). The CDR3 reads CASSLREPWTGPSNTEAFF. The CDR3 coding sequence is TGTGCCAGCAGTCTACGAGAACCGTGGACAGGGCCCTCTAACACTGAAGCTTTCTTT.

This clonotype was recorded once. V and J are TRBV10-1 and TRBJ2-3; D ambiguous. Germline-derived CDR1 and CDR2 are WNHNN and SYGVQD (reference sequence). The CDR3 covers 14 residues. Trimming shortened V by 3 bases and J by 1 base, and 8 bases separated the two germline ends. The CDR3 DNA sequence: TGCGCCAGCAGTGATGCTATCGGCACAGATACGCAGTATTTT. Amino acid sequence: CASSDAIGTDTQYF.

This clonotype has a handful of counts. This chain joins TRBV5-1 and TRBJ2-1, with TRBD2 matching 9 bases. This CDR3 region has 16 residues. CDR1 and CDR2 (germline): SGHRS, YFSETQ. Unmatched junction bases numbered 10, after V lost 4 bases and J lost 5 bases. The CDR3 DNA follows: TGCGCCAGCAGCACGGGAGCGCTAGCGGGGAACAATGAGCAGTTCTTC. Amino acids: CASSTGALAGNNEQFF.

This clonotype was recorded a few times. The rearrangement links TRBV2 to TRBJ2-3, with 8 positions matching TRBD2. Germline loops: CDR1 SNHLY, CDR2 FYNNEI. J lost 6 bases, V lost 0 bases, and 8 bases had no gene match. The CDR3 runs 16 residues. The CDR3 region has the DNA TGTGCCAGCAGTGAAGCGGGGACTAGGGTTATCGATACGCAGTATTTT. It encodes CASSEAGTRVIDTQYF.

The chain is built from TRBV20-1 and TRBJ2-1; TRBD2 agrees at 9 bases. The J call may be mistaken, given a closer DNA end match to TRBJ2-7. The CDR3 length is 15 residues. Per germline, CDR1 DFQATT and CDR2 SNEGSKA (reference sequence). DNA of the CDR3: TGCAGTGCTCGCTCTAGCGGGACCTCCTACAATGAGCAGTACTTC. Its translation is CSARSSGTSYNEQYF.

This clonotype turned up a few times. Here the CDR3 DNA reads TGTGCCAGCAGCTTAGCAAGAAATTCCTACAATGAGCAGTTCTTC. It translates to CASSLARNSYNEQFF. The rearrangement joins TRBV7-2 to TRBJ2-1; D is unresolved. Trimming pared 0 bases from V and 1 base from J, leaving 7 bases between. CDR1 is SGHTA, CDR2 FQGNSA, per germline. The CDR3 totals 15 residues.

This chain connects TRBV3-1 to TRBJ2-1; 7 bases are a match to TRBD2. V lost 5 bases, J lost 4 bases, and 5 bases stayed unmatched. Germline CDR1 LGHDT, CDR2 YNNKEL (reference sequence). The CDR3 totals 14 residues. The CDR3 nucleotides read TGTGCCAGCAGCGCGATTAGCGGGTACAATGAGCAGTTCTTC. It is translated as CASSAISGYNEQFF.

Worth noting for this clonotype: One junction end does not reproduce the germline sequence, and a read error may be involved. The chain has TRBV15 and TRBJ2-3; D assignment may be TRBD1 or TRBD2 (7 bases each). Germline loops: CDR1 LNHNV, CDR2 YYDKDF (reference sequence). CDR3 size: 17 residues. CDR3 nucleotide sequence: TGTGCCACCAGCAGAGATGTAGGGGGCGGGAGCACAGTTACGCAGTATTTT. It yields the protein CATSRDVGGGSTVTQYF.

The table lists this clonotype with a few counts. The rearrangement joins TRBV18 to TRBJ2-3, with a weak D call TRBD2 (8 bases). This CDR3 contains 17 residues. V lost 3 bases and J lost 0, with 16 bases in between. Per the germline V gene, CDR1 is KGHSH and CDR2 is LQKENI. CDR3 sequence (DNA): TGTGCCAGCTCACCCTTACGGGGGGGACAGAGCACAGATACGCAGTATTTT. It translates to CASSPLRGGQSTDTQYF.

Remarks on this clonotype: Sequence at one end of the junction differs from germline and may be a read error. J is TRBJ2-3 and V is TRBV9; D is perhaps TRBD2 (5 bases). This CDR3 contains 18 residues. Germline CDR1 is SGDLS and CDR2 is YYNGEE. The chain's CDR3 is CTSSPRDFSRGYTDTQYF. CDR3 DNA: TGTACCAGCAGCCCACGGGATTTTAGTCGCGGGTACACAGATACGCAGTATTTT.

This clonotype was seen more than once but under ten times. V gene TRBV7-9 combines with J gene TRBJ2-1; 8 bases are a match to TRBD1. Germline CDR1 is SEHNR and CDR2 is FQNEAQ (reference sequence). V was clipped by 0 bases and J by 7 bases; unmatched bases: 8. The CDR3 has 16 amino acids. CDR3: CASSLAGGTGYNEQFF. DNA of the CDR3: TGTGCCAGCAGCTTAGCGGGCGGGACAGGCTATAATGAGCAGTTCTTC.

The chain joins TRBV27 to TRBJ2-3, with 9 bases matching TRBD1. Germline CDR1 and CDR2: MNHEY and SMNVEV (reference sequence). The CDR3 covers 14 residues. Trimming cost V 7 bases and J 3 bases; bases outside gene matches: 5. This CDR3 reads CASNLQGATDTQYF. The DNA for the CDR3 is TGTGCCAGCAACCTACAGGGGGCAACAGATACGCAGTATTTT.

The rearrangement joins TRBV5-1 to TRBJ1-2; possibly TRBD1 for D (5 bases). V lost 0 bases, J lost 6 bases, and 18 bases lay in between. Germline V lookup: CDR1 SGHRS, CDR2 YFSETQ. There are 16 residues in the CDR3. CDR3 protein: CASSLVEGQPPHGYTF. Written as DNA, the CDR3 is TGCGCCAGCAGCTTGGTAGAAGGACAACCACCGCATGGCTACACCTTC.

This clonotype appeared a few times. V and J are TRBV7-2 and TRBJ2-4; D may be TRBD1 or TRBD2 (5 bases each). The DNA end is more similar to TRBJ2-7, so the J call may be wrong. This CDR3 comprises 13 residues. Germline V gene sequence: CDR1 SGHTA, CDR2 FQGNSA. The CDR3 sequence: CASSLGTAFEQYF. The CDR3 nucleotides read TGTGCCAGCAGCTTGGGGACCGCCTTCGAGCAGTACTTC.

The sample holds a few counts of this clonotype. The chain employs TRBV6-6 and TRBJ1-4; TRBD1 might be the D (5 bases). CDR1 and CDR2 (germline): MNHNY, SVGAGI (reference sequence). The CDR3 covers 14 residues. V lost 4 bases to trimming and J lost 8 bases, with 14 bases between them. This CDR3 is CASSFTGFGEKLFF. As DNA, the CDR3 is TGTGCCAGCAGTTTTACAGGTTTTGGAGAAAAACTGTTTTTT.

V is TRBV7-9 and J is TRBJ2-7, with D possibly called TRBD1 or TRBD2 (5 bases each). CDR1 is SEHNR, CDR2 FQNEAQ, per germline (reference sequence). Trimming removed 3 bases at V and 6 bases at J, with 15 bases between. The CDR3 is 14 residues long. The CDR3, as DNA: TGTGCCAGCAGCTTCCGGGGCGCAGAGATCGAGCAGTACTTC. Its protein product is CASSFRGAEIEQYF.

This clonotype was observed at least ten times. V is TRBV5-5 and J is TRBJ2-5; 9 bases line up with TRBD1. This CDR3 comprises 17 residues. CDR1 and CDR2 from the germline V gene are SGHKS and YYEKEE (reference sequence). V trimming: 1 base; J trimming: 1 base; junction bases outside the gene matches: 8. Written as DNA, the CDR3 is TGTGCCAGCAGCTTGTCTGGGACAGGGCCCGTCCAAGAGACCCAGTACTTC. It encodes CASSLSGTGPVQETQYF.

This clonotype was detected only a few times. The CDR3 protein is CASSITGGLGQETQYF. CDR3 bases: TGTGCCAGCAGCATCACAGGGGGTCTTGGCCAAGAGACCCAGTACTTC. The gene calls are TRBV7-3 and TRBJ2-5; 8 bases are shared with TRBD1. Losses at the gene ends were 5 bases for V and 1 base for J; bases not matched to a gene: 9. This CDR3 contains 16 residues. Germline CDR1 and CDR2: SGHTA and FQGTGA.

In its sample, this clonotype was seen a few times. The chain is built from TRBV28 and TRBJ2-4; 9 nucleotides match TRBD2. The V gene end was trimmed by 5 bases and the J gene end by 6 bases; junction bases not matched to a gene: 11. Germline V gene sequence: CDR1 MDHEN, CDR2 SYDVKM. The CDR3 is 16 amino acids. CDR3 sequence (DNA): TGTGCCAGCAGTGGCACCCTAGCGGGATCAGCAAACATTCAGTACTTC. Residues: CASSGTLAGSANIQYF. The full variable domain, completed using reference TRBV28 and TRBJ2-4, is DVKVTQSSRYLVKRTGEKVFLECVQDMDHENMFWYRQDPGLGLRLIYFSYDVKMKEKGDIPEGYSVSREKKERFSLILESASTNQTSMYLCASSGTLAGSANIQYFGAGTRLSVL.

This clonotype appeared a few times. CDR3 in DNA: TGCAGTGCTAGAGACCTTCGACGGCCCCAAGAGACCCAGTACTTC. The encoded protein is CSARDLRRPQETQYF. V gene TRBV20-1 combines with J gene TRBJ2-5; no firm D call. The CDR3 runs 15 residues. Per germline, CDR1 DFQATT and CDR2 SNEGSKA (reference sequence). Between the trimmed V and J ends, which lost 0 bases and 1 base, there was a span of 12 bases.

CDR3 loop: CASSEFSGSNNEQFF. In DNA form, the CDR3 reads TGCGCCAGCAGTGAGTTTAGCGGGAGCAACAATGAGCAGTTCTTC. The chain carries TRBV10-1 and TRBJ2-1; 9 bases line up with TRBD2. V lost 1 base and J lost 5; bases outside the gene matches: 3. The length of the CDR3 is 15 residues. Germline CDR1 is WNHNN and CDR2 is SYGVQD (reference sequence).

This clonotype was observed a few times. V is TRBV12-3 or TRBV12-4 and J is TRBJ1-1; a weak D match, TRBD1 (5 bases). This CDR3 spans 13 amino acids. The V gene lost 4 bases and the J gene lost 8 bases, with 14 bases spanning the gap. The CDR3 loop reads CASSSRGGGEAFF. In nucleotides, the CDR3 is TGTGCCAGCAGTTCCCGCGGGGGAGGCGAAGCTTTCTTT.

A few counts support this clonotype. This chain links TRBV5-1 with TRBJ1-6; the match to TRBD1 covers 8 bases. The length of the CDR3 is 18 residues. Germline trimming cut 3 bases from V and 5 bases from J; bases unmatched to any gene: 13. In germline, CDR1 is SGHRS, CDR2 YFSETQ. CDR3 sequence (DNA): TGCGCCAGCAGCTGGGGACAGGAAAAGTCGGTGGATAATTCACCCCTCCACTTT. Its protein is CASSWGQEKSVDNSPLHF.